This T cell receptor beta chain was captured by sequencing in a study of beta chain features in type 1 diabetes. Whole-study context: Examination covered some 99,000,000 sorted cells spanning all samples.

Deletions cut 3 bases from V and 6 bases from J, with 8 bases between. In germline, CDR1 is MDHEN, CDR2 SYDVKM. This CDR3 comprises 12 residues. Whole-study findings and limits: Among patients, naive, central memory and Treg TCRB repertoires appeared more similar than among healthy donors. Researchers could not determine here whether HLA type influences TCRB rearrangement. Type 1 diabetes patients showed a moderate but significant shortening of TCRB CDR3s in all four CD4+ subsets. When VDJ junctions were examined, type 1 diabetes patients showed fewer insertions and more deletions.

A word on this clone: As yet, its antigen is unknown.

Expressed TCRB transcripts were sequenced after all isolated RNA was converted to cDNA. TCRdb keeps only in-frame clones here, not all; method: immunoSEQ multiplex PCR. Of 250,000 to 300,000 clones listed, about 13% are singletons. Sequenced input: naive CD4+ T cells from blood. The sequence was collected from a man between 25 and 39 years old with type 1 diabetes. V gene TRBV28 combines with J gene TRBJ1-1, with a possible D match to TRBD1 (6 bases). The CDR3 loop reads CASSFSGAEAFF. The CDR3 DNA follows: TGTGCCAGCAGTTTTTCAGGGGCTGAAGCTTTCTTT.